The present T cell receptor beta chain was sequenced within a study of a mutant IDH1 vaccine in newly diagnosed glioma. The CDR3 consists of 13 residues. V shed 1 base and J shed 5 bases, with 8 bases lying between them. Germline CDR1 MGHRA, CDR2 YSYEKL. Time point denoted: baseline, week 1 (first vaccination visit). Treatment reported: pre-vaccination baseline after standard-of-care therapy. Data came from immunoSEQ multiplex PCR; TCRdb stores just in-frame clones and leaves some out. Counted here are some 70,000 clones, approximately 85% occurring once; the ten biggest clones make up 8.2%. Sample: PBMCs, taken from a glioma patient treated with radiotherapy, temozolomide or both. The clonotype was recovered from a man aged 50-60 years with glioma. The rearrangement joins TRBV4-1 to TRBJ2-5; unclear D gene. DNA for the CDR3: TGCGCCAGCAGCCAAGTGGCATCCGAGACCCAGTACTTC. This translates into CASSQVASETQYF.